This T cell receptor beta chain was found in a study of shared clonotypes between healthy human individuals. Study-level background: Every donor yielded three CD4 naive, three CD4 memory, two CD8 naive and one CD8 memory plate. Overall study results and limits: Shared across a handful of donors were around 4.7% of the naive CD4 clonotypes.

Participating donors were healthy, HIV-negative adults free of recent acute infections or vaccinations. Samples underwent the assay at deep level. Assay: immunoSEQ multiplex PCR; the TCRdb copy retains only in-frame clones and omits some. The sample has 1,400,000 or so clones; around 98.5% are singletons. In the case of this clone: Its antigen remains unidentified.

The sequence was collected from a man aged 25-45 years in good health. The specimen was naive CD4+ T cells sorted from blood. Subset here: CD45RA+ positively selected.

The CDR3 protein is CASSVDPTGGVAETQYF. CDR3 DNA sequence: TGTGCCAGCAGCGTAGACCCGACAGGGGGGGTAGCTGAGACCCAGTACTTC. The V gene is TRBV9, the J gene TRBJ2-5, with TRBD1 matching over 9 bases. The CDR3 totals 17 residues. The germline V gene has CDR1 SGDLS and CDR2 YYNGEE. V was pared by 0 bases and J by 5 bases, with 11 bases of the junction left unmatched.